The 18 T cell receptor beta chains reported below all come from one sample, sequenced in a study of blood T cells in healthy people across ages. Primed by a sample-barcoded 5' primer and a J-beta primer mix, a second PCR proceeded for 7 to 11 cycles. TCRdb passed the 5' RACE reads through MiXCR, listing each CDR3 protein once. The sample carries over a million distinct CDR3 sequences, less than 45% recorded once. Sequencing used blood. The receptors come from a woman between 18 and 29 years old in good health.

A single count supports this clonotype. The junction differs from germline at one of its ends, possibly a read error. The CDR3 region is CSSSLVFLAGKLLHEQYF. CDR3 nucleotide sequence: TGTTCCAGCAGCTTAGTGTTTCTAGCGGGGAAACTCCTGCACGAGCAGTACTTC. The chain uses TRBV7-2 and TRBJ2-5; 9 nucleotides agree with TRBD2. The J call is uncertain, as TRBJ2-7 better fits the DNA end. The CDR3 extends over 18 amino acids. Germline V gene lookup returns CDR1 SGHTA and CDR2 FQGNSA.

The V gene is TRBV9, the J gene TRBJ2-5, with a possible D match to TRBD2 (7 bases). This CDR3 comprises 15 residues. V lost 3 bases, J lost 11 bases, and 23 bases lay in between. In germline, CDR1 is SGDLS, CDR2 YYNGEE. The CDR3 coding sequence is TGTGCCAGCAGCGCGGAGCCAAGGGGGGGATCGGAGCAGTACTTC. This codes for CASSAEPRGGSEQYF.

The chain combines TRBV7-9 with TRBJ2-3; D ambiguous. The CDR3 loop spans 15 amino acids. Trimming removed 0 bases from V and 0 bases from J, with 7 bases in between. Germline CDR1 SEHNR, CDR2 FQNEAQ (reference sequence). In DNA form, the CDR3 reads TGTGCCAGCAGCTTAGCTTTGGTTAGCACAGATACGCAGTATTTT. The encoded protein is CASSLALVSTDTQYF.

This chain uses TRBV27 with TRBJ2-3; D is tentatively TRBD1 or TRBD2 (5 bases each). Germline V gene data show CDR1 as MNHEY and CDR2 as SMNVEV (reference sequence). The CDR3 length is 17 residues. V shed 5 bases and J shed 0 bases, with 18 bases lying between them. The CDR3 region is CASSSLGTRSSTDTQYF. The CDR3 DNA sequence: TGTGCCAGCAGTAGCCTAGGGACGCGGTCTAGCACAGATACGCAGTATTTT.

Only a few counts were recorded for this clonotype. The V call is TRBV12-3 or TRBV12-4, the J call TRBJ1-6, with D possibly TRBD1 on 6 matching bases. The CDR3 length is 14 residues. The V end lost 6 bases, the J end lost 7 bases, and 13 bases lay between the germline ends. The CDR3 region has the DNA TGTGCCAGCAGCTCACAGGGACTGAATTCACCCCTCCACTTT. Its translation: CASSSQGLNSPLHF.

This clonotype was found many times. The CDR3 nucleotides are TGTGCCAGCAGTTTCCCCGGGGCCAACGTCCTGACTTTC. It translates to CASSFPGANVLTF. This chain links TRBV12-3 or TRBV12-4 with TRBJ2-6; D call uncertain. This CDR3 is built from 13 residues. V lost 3 bases, J lost 4 bases, and 4 bases lay in between.

This clonotype was counted a few times. The chain joins TRBV7-9 to TRBJ2-7; D ambiguous. The V end lost 5 bases, the J end lost 7 bases, and 18 bases lay between the germline ends. CDR1 is SEHNR, CDR2 FQNEAQ, per germline (reference sequence). The CDR3 is 14 amino acids. The CDR3 loop reads CASSLIRAGREQYF. The CDR3 nucleotides are TGTGCCAGCAGCCTAATACGGGCAGGTCGAGAGCAGTACTTC.

The V call is TRBV7-2, the J call TRBJ1-2, with 12 bases fitting TRBD1. CDR1 and CDR2 from the germline V gene are SGHTA and FQGNSA. V dropped 5 bases and J dropped 4; count of bases not matched to a gene: 8. This CDR3 spans 16 amino acids. CDR3 sequence reads: CASSRSGQGASYGYTF. In nucleotides, the CDR3 is TGTGCCAGCAGCCGTTCGGGACAGGGGGCGAGCTATGGCTACACCTTC.

This clonotype was counted a few times. The rearrangement links TRBV6-2 or TRBV6-3 to TRBJ2-1, with 10 bases aligning to TRBD2. CDR1 is MNHEY, CDR2 SVGEGT, per germline. The CDR3 is 17 amino acids. The trim removed 2 bases at V and 10 bases at J, leaving 14 bases unmatched. The CDR3: CASSYRAGLAGAREQFF. The CDR3 nucleotides read TGTGCCAGCAGTTACCGTGCTGGTCTAGCGGGAGCTCGAGAGCAGTTCTTC.

The chain is built from TRBV2 and TRBJ1-2, with a weak D call TRBD1 (5 bases). The length of the CDR3 is 14 residues. V lost 7 bases and J lost 1, with 13 bases in between. Germline V CDR1 and CDR2: SNHLY, FYNNEI. DNA for the CDR3: TGTGCCAGCATGCGGCAGGGAATTAACTATGGCTACACCTTC. Translation gives CASMRQGINYGYTF.

The rearrangement joins TRBV27 to TRBJ2-5; possible D gene TRBD2, 5 bases. The CDR3 consists of 15 residues. V was shortened by 6 bases and J by 4 bases, with 18 bases between the two germline ends. Germline lookup yields CDR1 MNHEY and CDR2 SMNVEV (reference sequence). CDR3 DNA sequence: TGTGCCAGCAGCCCCCGGGGTAGTTACTCAGAGACCCAGTACTTC. Translating gives CASSPRGSYSETQYF.

The chain combines TRBV4-2 with TRBJ1-1; possible D gene TRBD1, 5 bases. Deletions cut 0 bases from V and 7 bases from J, with 12 bases between. CDR1 is LGHNA, CDR2 YNFKEQ, per germline. The CDR3 runs 14 residues. CDR3: CASSQDPGGNEAFF. CDR3 DNA: TGTGCCAGCAGCCAAGACCCTGGGGGGAATGAAGCTTTCTTT.

The chain has TRBV27 and TRBJ2-5, with D perhaps being TRBD1 or TRBD2 (5 bases each). TRBJ2-7 explains the end of the DNA better; the J call may be wrong. This CDR3 spans 15 amino acids. CDR1 and CDR2 (germline): MNHEY, SMNVEV (reference sequence). The CDR3 is CASSSGPVTIHEQYF. The CDR3 coding sequence is TGTGCCAGCAGTTCGGGGCCAGTTACGATCCACGAGCAGTACTTC.

The sample holds one count of this clonotype. The chain joins TRBV12-3 or TRBV12-4 to TRBJ2-5, with D uncertain. Deletions cut 10 bases from V and 5 bases from J, with 11 bases between. There are 11 residues in the CDR3. Here the CDR3 reads CAIHIGETQYF. CDR3 bases: TGTGCCATCCACATTGGGGAGACCCAGTACTTC.

Details on this clonotype: A read error may be the cause here, since a much bigger clone is one base away. This chain joins TRBV29-1 and TRBJ2-1; D is perhaps TRBD1 (6 bases). CDR3 length equals 12 residues. CDR1 is SQVTM, CDR2 ANQGSEA, per germline. Trimming cost V 3 bases and J 13 bases, with 16 bases left between them. CDR3 in DNA: TGCAGCGTTGATACAGGGCCTGAGACCCAGTTCTTC. Its protein product is CSVDTGPETQFF.

This clonotype showed up just once. V usage is TRBV3-1 and J usage is TRBJ2-3; D is perhaps TRBD1 (7 bases). The CDR3 contains 18 residues. Per germline, CDR1 LGHDT and CDR2 YNNKEL (reference sequence). V lost 1 base and J 2 bases, leaving 19 bases between the germline ends. CDR3 in amino acids: CASSQGLGGGFTTDTQYF. DNA for the CDR3: TGTGCCAGCAGCCAAGGGCTAGGAGGGGGCTTTACCACAGATACGCAGTATTTT.

The chain carries TRBV25-1 and TRBJ2-1; 10 bases fit TRBD2. Germline V CDR1 and CDR2: MGHDK, SYGVNS. Trimming removed 3 bases from V and 5 bases from J; junction bases left unmatched: 7. CDR3 length equals 16 residues. CDR3 bases: TGTGCCAGCAGTGACGCTAGCGGGAGCGCCCACAATGAGCAGTTCTTC. Translating gives CASSDASGSAHNEQFF.

This clonotype was counted between two and nine times. This sequence joins TRBV4-1 and TRBJ2-1; no reliable D call. The germline CDR1 and CDR2 sequences are MGHRA and YSYEKL. V lost 7 bases and J 2 bases, leaving 18 bases between the germline ends. CDR3 length: 16 residues. For the CDR3, the DNA is TGCGCCAGCACGCCTCTGGCTGGCCCCACCTACAATGAGCAGTTCTTC. Translation: CASTPLAGPTYNEQFF.